This T cell receptor (beta chain) is from a study of a mutant IDH1 vaccine in newly diagnosed glioma. As for the study in general: Among treated patients, approximately 60% were male and about 40% female, and mean age was around 40 years. Points from the study as a whole: Of all patients, under 95% showed vaccine-induced immune responses.

V was shortened by 0 bases and J by 0 bases, with 7 bases between the two germline ends. The CDR3 sequence is 15 residues long. Germline V gene data show CDR1 as SGHDT and CDR2 as YYEEEE. This clone has just a few counts. Its target is not known. This sample's time point: baseline, week 1 (first vaccination visit). Stated treatment: pre-vaccination baseline after standard-of-care therapy. Only in-frame clones appear in the TCRdb table, and some are missing; sequencing was by immunoSEQ multiplex PCR. This table holds 60,000 to 85,000 clones, about four fifths found once. The V gene is TRBV5-6, the J gene TRBJ1-5; D is uncertain. This clonotype was obtained from a man aged 50 to 59 with glioma. The material sequenced was PBMCs, taken from a glioma patient treated with radiotherapy, temozolomide or both. CDR3 loop: CASSLGGYSNQPQHF. CDR3 DNA: TGTGCCAGCAGCTTGGGTGGTTATAGCAATCAGCCCCAGCATTTT.